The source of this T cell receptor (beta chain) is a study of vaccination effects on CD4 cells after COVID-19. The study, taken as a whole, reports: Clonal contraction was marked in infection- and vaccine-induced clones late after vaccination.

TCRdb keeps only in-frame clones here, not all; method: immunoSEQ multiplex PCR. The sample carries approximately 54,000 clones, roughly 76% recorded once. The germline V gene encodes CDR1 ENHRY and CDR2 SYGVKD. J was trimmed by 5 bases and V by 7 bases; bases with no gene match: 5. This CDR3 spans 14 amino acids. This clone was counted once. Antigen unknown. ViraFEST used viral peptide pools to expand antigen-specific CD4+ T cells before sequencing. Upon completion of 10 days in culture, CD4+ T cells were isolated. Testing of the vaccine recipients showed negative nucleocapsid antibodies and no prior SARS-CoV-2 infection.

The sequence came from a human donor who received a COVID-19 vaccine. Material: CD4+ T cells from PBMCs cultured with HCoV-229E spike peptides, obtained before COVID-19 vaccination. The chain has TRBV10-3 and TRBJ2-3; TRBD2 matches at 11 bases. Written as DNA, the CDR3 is TGTGCCATCAAACTAGCGGGGGACGGAGATACGCAGTATTTT. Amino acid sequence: CAIKLAGDGDTQYF.